Each of the 8 T cell receptor beta chains below was sequenced from the same sample in a study of cytomegalovirus exposure and HLA in healthy donors. Amplification used 60 Vbeta primers and 13 Jbeta primers. Generated by immunoSEQ multiplex PCR, the TCRdb table keeps only in-frame clones and is missing some. This table holds about 160,000 clones, over 70% found once. The sample consisted of PBMCs. The origin of the receptors is a woman aged 30 to 39 in good health and CMV-seronegative.

This clone was observed a few times. The chain employs TRBV14 and TRBJ2-5; no clear D gene. The CDR3 consists of 14 residues. V gave up 1 base and J gave up 4 bases, with 10 bases separating them. CDR1 is SGHDN and CDR2 is FVKESK in the germline V gene. The CDR3 coding sequence is TGTGCCAGCAGCCAAGGCGCTAGGTCAGAGACCCAGTACTTC. Residues: CASSQGARSETQYF.

The chain has TRBV27 and TRBJ1-2; D might be TRBD1 (5 bases). This CDR3 comprises 14 residues. Germline CDR1 reads MNHEY; CDR2 reads SMNVEV (reference sequence). V lost 4 bases and J 5 bases, leaving 14 bases between the germline ends. CDR3 loop: CASSSRGTVYGYTF. The CDR3 nucleotides are TGTGCCAGCAGTTCTCGGGGGACCGTTTATGGCTACACCTTC.

This chain uses TRBV7-9 with TRBJ1-5, with D possibly being TRBD1 (5 bases). CDR1 and CDR2 from the germline V gene are SEHNR and FQNEAQ (reference sequence). This CDR3 has 14 residues. V was trimmed by 5 bases and J by 3 bases, leaving 11 bases between them. The CDR3, as DNA: TGTGCCAGCAGCATCGCGGGACCCAATCAGCCCCAGCATTTT. Translating gives CASSIAGPNQPQHF.

The chain has TRBV2 and TRBJ1-2, with D tentatively TRBD1 (6 bases). Germline V gene lookup returns CDR1 SNHLY and CDR2 FYNNEI. The germline V and J ends were trimmed by 4 bases and 7 bases, with 16 bases remaining between them. The CDR3 sequence is 14 residues long. CDR3 loop: CASSVLQGLGGYTF. CDR3 in DNA: TGTGCCAGCAGTGTATTACAGGGTCTAGGTGGCTACACCTTC.

V usage is TRBV21-1 and J usage is TRBJ1-2. TRBV21-1 is a known pseudogene. This CDR3 has 11 residues. CDR3 bases: TGTGCCAGCGGGCCTCGGGGGGGCTACACCTTC. Protein product: CASGPRGGYTF.

The chain couples TRBV30 to TRBJ2-5, with 7 nucleotides matching TRBD2. This CDR3 spans 16 amino acids. The germline gives CDR1 GTSNPN, CDR2 SVGIG (reference sequence). The V gene end was trimmed by 4 bases and the J gene end by 2 bases; junction bases not matched to a gene: 13. CDR3: CAWNAPQLAAQETQYF. CDR3 DNA sequence: TGTGCCTGGAATGCCCCTCAGCTAGCGGCTCAAGAGACCCAGTACTTC.

This clone appeared a few times. The chain has TRBV5-6 and TRBJ1-4; D possibly corresponds to TRBD1 (5 bases). Trimming removed 4 bases at V and 13 bases at J, with 14 bases between. Per germline, CDR1 SGHDT and CDR2 YYEEEE. CDR3 length equals 12 residues. The CDR3 protein is CASSAAARVLFF. The CDR3 nucleotides are TGTGCCAGCAGCGCAGCTGCCAGGGTACTGTTTTTT.

The V gene is TRBV7-8, the J gene TRBJ1-3, with D maybe TRBD1 (5 bases). Trimming pared 1 base from V and 4 bases from J, leaving 17 bases between. From germline, CDR1 is SGHVS and CDR2 FQNEAQ. This CDR3 region has 17 residues. The CDR3 DNA is TGTGCCAGCAGCTTAGTCGACAGTGGGGGGTCGGGAAACACCATATATTTT. This encodes CASSLVDSGGSGNTIYF.